This T cell receptor beta chain stems from a study of shared clonotypes between healthy human individuals. All the donors were Caucasian adults who lived in Nashville, Tennessee. Produced via immunoSEQ multiplex PCR; TCRdb's table is partial and in-frame only. The table shows 2 million to 2.5 million clones, with over 85% occurring only once. This clone occurred once. Sequencing was carried out using naive CD4+ T cells sorted from blood. Subset reported: CD45RA+ positively selected. The receptor was derived from a man aged 18 to 29 in good health.

CDR3 in amino acids: CASSPQASGSWNEQFF. CDR3 nucleotide sequence: TGTGCCAGCAGCCCACAAGCTAGCGGGAGTTGGAATGAGCAGTTCTTC. The chain carries TRBV9 and TRBJ2-1, with 10 bases matching TRBD2. The germline V gene encodes CDR1 SGDLS and CDR2 YYNGEE. The V gene end was trimmed by 4 bases and the J gene end by 7 bases; junction bases not matched to a gene: 11. The CDR3 totals 16 residues.